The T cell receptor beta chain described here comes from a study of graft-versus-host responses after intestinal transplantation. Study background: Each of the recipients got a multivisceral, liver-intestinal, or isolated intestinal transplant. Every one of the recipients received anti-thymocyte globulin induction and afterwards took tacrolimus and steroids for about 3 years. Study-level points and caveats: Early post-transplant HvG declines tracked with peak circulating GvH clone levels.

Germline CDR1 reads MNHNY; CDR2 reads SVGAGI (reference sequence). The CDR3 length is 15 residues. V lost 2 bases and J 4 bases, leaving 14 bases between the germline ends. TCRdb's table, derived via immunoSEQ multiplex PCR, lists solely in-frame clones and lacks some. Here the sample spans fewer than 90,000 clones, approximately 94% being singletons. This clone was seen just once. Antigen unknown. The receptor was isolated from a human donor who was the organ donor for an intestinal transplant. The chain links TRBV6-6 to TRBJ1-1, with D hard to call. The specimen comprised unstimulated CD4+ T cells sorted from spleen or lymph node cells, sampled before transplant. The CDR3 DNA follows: TGTGCCAGCAGTTACCAAAGGTTAACGGGCACTGAAGCTTTCTTT. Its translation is CASSYQRLTGTEAFF.